This TCR beta chain stems from a study of blood T cell repertoires in COVID-19. Turning to the study itself: Spain, Italy and the United States supplied samples that represented acute and convalescent COVID-19. Nucleic acid was either cDNA or gDNA, and it came from T cells, B-cell-depleted T cells, or PBMCs.

As processed by the authors: Cell counts per sample came from amplifying reference gene primers. TCRdb's table, derived via immunoSEQ multiplex PCR, lists solely in-frame clones and lacks some. That table furnishes V, J and clone size, whereas the DNA furnished D and trimming. This sample has tens of thousands of clones, with about 87% found just once. The sequencing input was peripheral blood. The sequence was obtained from a man in his fifties or sixties with active or convalescent COVID-19.

The CDR3 nucleotides read TGCGCCAGCAGCCTCCGCTTAGGGGCGGATAGCAATCAGCCCCAGCATTTT. Its protein is CASSLRLGADSNQPQHF. The V call is TRBV4-1, the J call TRBJ1-5, with D tentatively TRBD1 (5 bases). There are 17 residues in the CDR3. Per the germline V gene, CDR1 is MGHRA and CDR2 is YSYEKL. V lost 4 bases and J lost 0, with 16 bases in between.